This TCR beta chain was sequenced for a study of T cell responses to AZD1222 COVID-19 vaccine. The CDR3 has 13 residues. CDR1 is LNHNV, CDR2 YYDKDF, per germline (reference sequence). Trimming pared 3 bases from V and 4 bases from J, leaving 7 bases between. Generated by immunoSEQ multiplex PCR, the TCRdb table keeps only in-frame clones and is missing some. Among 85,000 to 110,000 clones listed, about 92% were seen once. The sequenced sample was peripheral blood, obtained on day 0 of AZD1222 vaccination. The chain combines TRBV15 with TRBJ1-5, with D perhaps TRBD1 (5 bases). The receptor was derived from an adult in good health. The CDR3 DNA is TGTGCCACCAGCAGCCAGGGAAATCAGCCCCAGCATTTT. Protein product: CATSSQGNQPQHF.